The source of this TCR beta chain is a study of blood T cell repertoires in COVID-19. Overall study: COVID-19 samples, acute and convalescent, were from the United States, Italy and Spain.

How the authors handled the data: Reference gene primer amplification gave estimated nucleated cell counts. The data were produced by immunoSEQ multiplex PCR, yet TCRdb's version contains in-frame clones alone and is incomplete. V and J calls and clone size are as listed in that table; D and trimming were resolved from the DNA. This table holds 200,000 to 300,000 clones, about 88% found once. The CDR3 sequence is 14 residues long. With 6 bases clipped from V and 4 bases from J, the junction kept 5 bases outside the gene matches. CDR1 and CDR2 from the germline V gene are KGHSH and LQKENI. The sequence was collected from a man between 60 and 70 years old who had recovered from COVID-19. The sequenced sample was peripheral blood. J is TRBJ2-5 and V is TRBV18; 10 bases match TRBD1. Here the CDR3 reads CASSRTGGPETQYF. The CDR3 nucleotides read TGTGCCAGCTCTAGGACAGGGGGTCCAGAGACCCAGTACTTC.